This T cell receptor beta chain is drawn from a study of blood T cell repertoires in COVID-19. At the level of the study: Material from acute and convalescent COVID-19 was sourced from the United States, Italy and Spain. The analysed material was cDNA or gDNA that came from T cells, B-cell-depleted T cells, or PBMCs.

Deletions cut 1 base from V and 4 bases from J, with 10 bases between. The CDR3 has 14 residues. CDR1 and CDR2 from the germline V gene are SNHLY and FYNNEI. Source study methods: Estimation of nucleated cell counts relied on the amplification of reference gene primers. Only in-frame clones appear in the TCRdb table, and some are missing; sequencing was by immunoSEQ multiplex PCR. Clone size and V and J calls were adopted from that table, with D and trimming inferred from the DNA. The sample yields 88,000 or so clones, more than 70% seen once. V is TRBV2 and J is TRBJ1-1, with D perhaps matching TRBD1 (5 bases). What was sequenced was peripheral blood. The sequence came from a man aged 45-65 years with acute or convalescent COVID-19. CDR3 in amino acids: CASSEGRGSTEAFF. CDR3 nucleotide sequence: TGTGCCAGCAGTGAAGGGAGGGGCAGCACTGAAGCTTTCTTT.